These 30 T cell receptor beta chains were sequenced from one sample in a study of PD-1 blockade in mismatch repair-deficient tumors. Some clones are missing from TCRdb's copy, which holds only in-frame ones; the method was immunoSEQ multiplex PCR. The sample contains some 120,000 clones, about 88% of which appear only once. The sequences come from peripheral blood, collected 70 to 73 weeks after starting pembrolizumab. The receptors were gathered from an adult with mismatch repair-deficient cancer.

This chain connects TRBV7-9 to TRBJ2-1; either TRBD1 or TRBD2 may supply D (5 bases each). The CDR3 length is 15 residues. Trimming left V 1 base short and J 3 bases short, with 10 bases between. Germline V gene lookup returns CDR1 SEHNR and CDR2 FQNEAQ (reference sequence). In nucleotides, the CDR3 is TGTGCCAGCAGCTTAGGTGGGACCCGCTACAATGAGCAGTTCTTC. It codes for CASSLGGTRYNEQFF.

V and J are TRBV7-2 and TRBJ2-1; 7 bases are shared with TRBD2. With 2 bases clipped from V and 10 bases from J, the junction kept 8 bases outside the gene matches. Germline assignment: CDR1 SGHTA and CDR2 FQGNSA. This CDR3 comprises 14 residues. The CDR3 DNA sequence: TGTGCCAGCAGCTTACGGGACTATGGAGGGGAGCAGTTCTTC. As protein: CASSLRDYGGEQFF.

The chain is built from TRBV5-6 and TRBJ2-4; a weak D match, TRBD1 (6 bases). Germline V gene lookup returns CDR1 SGHDT and CDR2 YYEEEE. The CDR3 contains 16 residues. The V end lost 2 bases, the J end lost 0 bases, and 12 bases lay between the germline ends. The CDR3: CASSLQQGLAKNIQYF. Written as DNA, the CDR3 is TGTGCCAGCAGCTTACAACAGGGTCTAGCCAAAAACATTCAGTACTTC.

This chain uses TRBV6-5 with TRBJ2-1; unclear D gene. Germline V gives CDR1 MNHEY, CDR2 SVGAGI. The V gene lost 0 bases and the J gene lost 2 bases, with 8 bases spanning the gap. The CDR3 spans 15 residues. CDR3 residues: CASSYSGPAYNEQFF. The DNA for the CDR3 is TGTGCCAGCAGTTACTCAGGTCCAGCCTACAATGAGCAGTTCTTC.

This clone was seen more than once but under ten times. The V call is TRBV6-5, the J call TRBJ2-7; maybe TRBD1 (5 bases). V lost 0 bases to trimming and J lost 3 bases, with 9 bases between them. Germline lookup yields CDR1 MNHEY and CDR2 SVGAGI. CDR3 length equals 14 residues. CDR3 sequence reads: CASSYSPGHYEQYF. CDR3 bases: TGTGCCAGCAGTTACTCGCCAGGGCACTACGAGCAGTACTTC.

The chain employs TRBV6-5 and TRBJ2-4, with D perhaps matching TRBD1 (6 bases). The length of the CDR3 is 15 residues. The ends were cut back, 6 bases at V and 3 bases at J, with 15 bases in the middle. Germline lookup yields CDR1 MNHEY and CDR2 SVGAGI. This CDR3 reads CASSVGGRGKNIQYF. The DNA for the CDR3 is TGTGCCAGCAGCGTAGGGGGAAGAGGCAAAAACATTCAGTACTTC.

The rearrangement uses TRBV19 and TRBJ2-3; 7 nucleotides align to TRBD2. Germline V CDR1 and CDR2: LNHDA, SQIVND (reference sequence). V shed 4 bases, J shed 2 bases, and the junction held 6 bases outside the gene matches. The CDR3 totals 15 residues. CDR3 loop: CASSRGGAPTDTQYF. CDR3 DNA sequence: TGTGCCAGTAGTAGGGGGGGAGCCCCCACAGATACGCAGTATTTT.

The chain links TRBV5-4 to TRBJ2-7, with D perhaps matching TRBD2 (6 bases). Germline V lookup: CDR1 SGHNT, CDR2 YYREEE (reference sequence). The V end lost 4 bases, the J end lost 7 bases, and 15 bases lay between the germline ends. This CDR3 has 13 residues. The CDR3 nucleotides are TGTGCCAGCAGCCCGGCCGGGGGAGAGGAGCAGTACTTC. The encoded protein is CASSPAGGEEQYF.

The rearrangement joins TRBV25-1 to TRBJ2-1, with D possibly matching TRBD2 (6 bases). V was shortened by 2 bases and J by 6 bases, with 20 bases between the two germline ends. Looked up from germline, CDR1 is MGHDK and CDR2 is SYGVNS. The CDR3 extends over 17 amino acids. The DNA for the CDR3 is TGTGCCAGCAGTGAACCCGGTGCTAGCGTCATTTCCAATGAGCAGTTCTTC. This encodes CASSEPGASVISNEQFF.

The chain joins TRBV18 to TRBJ1-2; unclear D gene. Germline values: CDR1 KGHSH, CDR2 LQKENI. The CDR3 has 18 amino acids. V was pared by 3 bases and J by 0 bases, with 20 bases between. As DNA, the CDR3 is TGTGCCAGCTCACCGGGAATCGGACCTATTAATACTAACTATGGCTACACCTTC. It encodes CASSPGIGPINTNYGYTF.

J is TRBJ2-2 and V is TRBV4-3; 7 bases line up with TRBD1. Trimming took 0 bases from V and 2 from J; bases not matched to a gene: 6. The CDR3 extends over 17 amino acids. Per the germline V gene, CDR1 is LGHNA and CDR2 is YSLEER. The CDR3 spells CASSQDGGQFNTGELFF. The CDR3 DNA is TGCGCCAGCAGCCAAGATGGGGGACAGTTTAACACCGGGGAGCTGTTTTTT.

The chain combines TRBV4-3 with TRBJ2-7; maybe TRBD2 (6 bases). The V end lost 1 base, the J end lost 3 bases, and 13 bases lay between the germline ends. Per the germline V gene, CDR1 is LGHNA and CDR2 is YSLEER. This CDR3 comprises 15 residues. CDR3 DNA sequence: TGCGCCAGCAGCCAAGGTCCACTGGGGGGCTACGAGCAGTACTTC. Its translation is CASSQGPLGGYEQYF.

The rearrangement joins TRBV7-8 to TRBJ2-7, with 9 bases aligning to TRBD2. Per germline, CDR1 SGHVS and CDR2 FQNEAQ. The V gene end was trimmed by 5 bases and the J gene end by 7 bases; junction bases not matched to a gene: 18. The CDR3 is made up of 17 amino acids. The CDR3 sequence: CASSLSGGSGSFGEQYF. The CDR3, as DNA: TGTGCCAGCAGCCTATCGGGGGGTAGCGGGAGTTTCGGGGAGCAGTACTTC.

The chain couples TRBV4-1 to TRBJ2-1; TRBD2 matches at 12 bases. CDR1 MGHRA and CDR2 YSYEKL come from the germline V gene. This CDR3 contains 20 residues. V shed 2 bases and J 2 bases; nucleotides not matched to a gene: 13. As DNA, the CDR3 is TGCGCCAGCAGCCAATCTAGGCTAGCGGGAGGGTCAAAGACCTACAATGAGCAGTTCTTC. Amino acids: CASSQSRLAGGSKTYNEQFF.

The chain carries TRBV28 and TRBJ2-1; D not resolved. The V gene lost 3 bases and the J gene lost 4 bases, with 10 bases spanning the gap. The CDR3 has 14 amino acids. Germline-derived CDR1 and CDR2 are MDHEN and SYDVKM. The CDR3 DNA reads as TGTGCCAGCAGTTTGCCACCCGGTTACAATGAGCAGTTCTTC. This gives the protein CASSLPPGYNEQFF.

The chain carries TRBV7-2 and TRBJ1-4, with 12 nucleotides matching TRBD1. This CDR3 has 16 amino acids. Trimming cost V 5 bases and J 4 bases; bases outside gene matches: 5. Germline CDR1 and CDR2: SGHTA and FQGNSA. CDR3 in amino acids: CASSPGTGGFNEKLFF. The CDR3 region has the DNA TGTGCCAGCAGCCCCGGGACAGGGGGCTTTAATGAAAAACTGTTTTTT.

This clone has just one count. This chain uses TRBV21-1 with TRBJ2-7; the table's D call TRBD1 went unverified against the DNA. TRBV21-1 represents a pseudogene. The length of the CDR3 is 14 residues. The CDR3 nucleotides read TGTGCCAGCAGCAGACGGGACAACTCCTACGAGCAGTACTTC. It is translated as CASSRRDNSYEQYF.

The CDR3 nucleotides are TGTGCCTGGAGTGTAGTTGAAAAGGAGACCCAGTACTTC. Translated, it gives CAWSVVEKETQYF. The J gene is TRBJ2-5, the V gene TRBV30, with unresolved D. V gave up 0 bases and J gave up 5 bases, with 10 bases separating them. Germline V CDR1 and CDR2: GTSNPN, SVGIG (reference sequence). The CDR3 is 13 amino acids.

The chain joins TRBV2 to TRBJ2-1; D might be TRBD1 (6 bases). The V end was cut by 7 bases, the J end by 6 bases, with 16 bases between. Germline CDR1 SNHLY, CDR2 FYNNEI. There are 14 residues in the CDR3. CDR3 coding DNA: TGTGCCAGCAATGAGGGGGTATTCACCAATGAGCAGTTCTTC. This codes for CASNEGVFTNEQFF.

This clone showed up just once. The chain couples TRBV29-1 to TRBJ2-7, with D possibly TRBD2 on 6 matching bases. The V gene's germline CDR1 is SQVTM and CDR2 ANQGSEA. Trimming pared 7 bases from V and 4 bases from J, leaving 14 bases between. This CDR3 is 12 amino acids long. The CDR3 bases are TGCAGCGCCCGGGGGATTCGGTACGAGCAGTACTTC. Translation: CSARGIRYEQYF.

The chain combines TRBV19 with TRBJ1-5; D possibly corresponds to TRBD1 (6 bases). The CDR3 loop spans 16 amino acids. Trimming pared 0 bases from V and 8 bases from J, leaving 17 bases between. The germline gives CDR1 LNHDA, CDR2 SQIVND (reference sequence). CDR3 in amino acids: CASSIDRQGLMKPQHF. CDR3 coding DNA: TGTGCCAGTAGTATAGATCGTCAGGGGTTGATGAAGCCCCAGCATTTT.

This clone was counted once. This rearrangement joins TRBV27 to TRBJ2-2; no definite D call. The CDR3 covers 16 residues. V was trimmed by 0 bases and J by 3 bases, leaving 11 bases between them. Germline assignment: CDR1 MNHEY and CDR2 SMNVEV (reference sequence). CDR3 DNA sequence: TGTGCCAGCAGTTTATCGATAACAGATTACACCGGGGAGCTGTTTTTT. Encoded protein: CASSLSITDYTGELFF.

V usage is TRBV27 and J usage is TRBJ1-1, with 9 bases matching TRBD1. The CDR3 spans 15 residues. Germline lookup yields CDR1 MNHEY and CDR2 SMNVEV (reference sequence). The V and J ends lost 5 bases and 6 bases, in that order; junction bases with no gene match: 10. Here the CDR3 DNA reads TGTGCCAGCAGTCTGACGACAGGGGGGTACGCTGAAGCTTTCTTT. Protein sequence: CASSLTTGGYAEAFF.

The chain is built from TRBV7-9 and TRBJ1-5, with D unclear. Germline CDR1 and CDR2: SEHNR and FQNEAQ (reference sequence). The ends were cut back, 2 bases at V and 5 bases at J, with 7 bases in the middle. This CDR3 spans 13 amino acids. CDR3 in DNA: TGTGCCAGCAGCTTAAGGATCGATCAGCCCCAGCATTTT. Its translation is CASSLRIDQPQHF.

With regard to this clone: The sample holds other DNA sequences that translate to the same CDR3. The CDR3 spells CSAETAPETQYF. The CDR3 region has the DNA TGCAGCGCTGAGACCGCCCCAGAGACCCAGTACTTC. The J gene is TRBJ2-5, the V gene TRBV29-1, with no clear D. V lost 7 bases to trimming and J lost 4 bases, with 13 bases between them. The V gene's germline CDR1 is SQVTM and CDR2 ANQGSEA. The CDR3 runs to 12 residues.

The chain is built from TRBV6-5 and TRBJ2-6; D is uncertain. Germline CDR1 reads MNHEY; CDR2 reads SVGAGI. The CDR3 is made up of 13 amino acids. Trimming took off 6 bases at V and 4 bases at J, with 7 bases between the two ends. CDR3 loop: CASRFRGANVLTF. CDR3 DNA sequence: TGTGCCAGCAGGTTTAGGGGGGCCAACGTCCTGACTTTC.

This clone was counted once. The gene calls are TRBV7-2 and TRBJ2-1, with 8 bases identical to TRBD2. Germline CDR1 SGHTA, CDR2 FQGNSA. CDR3 length: 16 residues. Trimming removed 0 bases from V and 2 bases from J; junction bases left unmatched: 3. This CDR3 reads CASSLAGTSTYNEQFF. CDR3 nucleotides: TGTGCCAGCAGCTTAGCCGGGACTAGTACCTACAATGAGCAGTTCTTC.

This clone was seen a single time. V gene TRBV28 combines with J gene TRBJ2-5; D assignment may be TRBD1 or TRBD2 (5 bases each). This CDR3 has 13 residues. Germline V CDR1 and CDR2: MDHEN, SYDVKM. Deletions cut 5 bases from V and 5 bases from J, with 12 bases between. For the CDR3, the DNA is TGTGCCAGCAGTCCCTCGGGGCAGGAGACCCAGTACTTC. As protein: CASSPSGQETQYF.

This chain connects TRBV7-6 to TRBJ2-1, with D perhaps TRBD2 (6 bases). Germline V gene sequence: CDR1 SGHVS, CDR2 FNYEAQ. V was trimmed by 4 bases and J by 5 bases, leaving 18 bases between them. The length of the CDR3 is 16 residues. The CDR3 sequence is CASSSPLAVANNEQFF. CDR3 DNA: TGTGCCAGCAGCTCACCTTTAGCGGTTGCCAACAATGAGCAGTTCTTC.

The genes are TRBV6-6 and TRBJ2-1, with a possible D match to TRBD2 (5 bases). The CDR3 spans 13 residues. Per the germline V gene, CDR1 is MNHNY and CDR2 is SVGAGI (reference sequence). Trimming took 4 bases from V and 6 from J, leaving 10 bases between them. CDR3 region: CASSLREGNEQFF. CDR3 nucleotide sequence: TGTGCCAGCAGTTTGCGAGAGGGCAATGAGCAGTTCTTC.